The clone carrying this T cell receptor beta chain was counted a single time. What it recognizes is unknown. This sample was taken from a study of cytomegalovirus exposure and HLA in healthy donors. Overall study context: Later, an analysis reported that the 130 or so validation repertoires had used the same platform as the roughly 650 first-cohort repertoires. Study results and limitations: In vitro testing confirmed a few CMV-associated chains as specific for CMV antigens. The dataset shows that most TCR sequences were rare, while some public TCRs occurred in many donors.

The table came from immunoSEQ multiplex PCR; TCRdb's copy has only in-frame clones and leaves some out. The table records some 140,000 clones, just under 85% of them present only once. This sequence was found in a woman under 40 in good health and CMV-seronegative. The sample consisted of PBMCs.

The CDR3 DNA follows: TGTGCCAGCAGTTCACAGGGCTATGGCTACACCTTC. Protein sequence: CASSSQGYGYTF. V is TRBV6-1 and J is TRBJ1-2, with a weak D call TRBD1 (6 bases). The length of the CDR3 is 12 residues. V was shortened by 5 bases and J by 4 bases, with 8 bases between the two germline ends. Germline loops: CDR1 MNHNS, CDR2 SASEGT.